The sequence of this TCR beta chain was determined in a study of cytomegalovirus exposure and HLA in healthy donors. General observations from the study: Most TCR sequences showed up rarely, but some public TCRs showed up in many donors. In vitro testing confirmed a few CMV-associated chains as specific for CMV antigens.

Notes on this clone: Antigen: not known. Germline and junction disagree at one end, which may indicate a read error.

The CDR3 is 16 residues long. Germline CDR1 is MNHEY and CDR2 is SMNVEV (reference sequence). Repertoires were generated with immunoSEQ multiplex PCR, while TCRdb's copy carries only in-frame clones and drops some. The sample includes 150,000 to 200,000 clones, roughly nine tenths of them seen just once. Sequenced material: PBMCs. The chain recombines TRBV27 with TRBJ2-7; 11 nucleotides agree with TRBD1. This sequence was found in a woman younger than 30 in good health and CMV-seropositive. The CDR3 protein is CASSLSWTGGPYEQYF. In nucleotides, the CDR3 is TGTGCCAGCAGTCTATCATGGACAGGGGGCCCCTACGAGCAGTACTTC.